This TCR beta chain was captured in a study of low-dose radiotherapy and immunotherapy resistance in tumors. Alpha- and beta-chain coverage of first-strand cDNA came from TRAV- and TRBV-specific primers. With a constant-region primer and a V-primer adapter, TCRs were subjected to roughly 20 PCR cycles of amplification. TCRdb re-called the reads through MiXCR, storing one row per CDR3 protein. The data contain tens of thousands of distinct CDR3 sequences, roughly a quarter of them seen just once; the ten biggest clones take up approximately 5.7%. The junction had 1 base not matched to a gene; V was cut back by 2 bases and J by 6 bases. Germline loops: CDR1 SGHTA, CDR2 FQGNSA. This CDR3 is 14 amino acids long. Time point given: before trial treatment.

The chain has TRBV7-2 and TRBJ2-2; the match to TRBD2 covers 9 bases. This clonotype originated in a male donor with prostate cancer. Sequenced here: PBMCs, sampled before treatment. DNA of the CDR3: TGTGCCAGCAGCTTACTAGCGGGGTCCGGGGAGCTGTTTTTT. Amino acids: CASSLLAGSGELFF. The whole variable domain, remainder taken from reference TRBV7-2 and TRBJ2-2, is GAGVSQSPSNKVTEKGKDVELRCDPISGHTALYWYRQSLGQGLEFLIYFQGNSAPDKSGLPSDRFSAERTGGSVSTLTIQRTQQEDSAVYLCASSLLAGSGELFFGEGSRLTVL.